Listed here is a single T cell receptor beta chain. As yet, its antigen is unknown. It was with 60 Vbeta and 13 Jbeta primers that the PCR ran. Original processing methods: Roughly 11 million shared chains were among the roughly 80 million unique TCR beta chains that a later analysis counted. The repertoire was sequenced with immunoSEQ multiplex PCR; TCRdb's copy has only in-frame clones and lacks some. V and J calls plus clone size are reproduced from that table; the DNA served to infer D and trimming. The sample lists some 110,000 clones, 81% occurring once. This sample was included in a study of cytomegalovirus exposure and HLA in healthy donors. Findings and caveats of the study: TCR beta V- and J-gene trimming was later associated with a missense DCLRE1C variant. The records held CMV serostatus as the only immune exposure information. Among TCR beta chains, those listed as cytomegalovirus-associated numbered over 150.

The CDR3 sequence is 14 residues long. Germline V CDR1 and CDR2: ENHRY, SYGVKD. Trimming removed 3 bases from V and 5 bases from J, with 11 bases in between. Source material: PBMCs. The origin of this receptor is a woman aged 25-40 years in good health and CMV-seronegative. The chain is built from TRBV10-3 and TRBJ2-1, with D possibly TRBD1 on 5 matching bases. CDR3 protein: CAISDRVLNNEQFF. The CDR3 coding sequence is TGTGCCATCAGTGACAGGGTTTTGAACAATGAGCAGTTCTTC.